These T cell receptor beta chains were read from a single sample in a study of cytomegalovirus exposure and HLA in healthy donors. Produced via immunoSEQ multiplex PCR; TCRdb's table is partial and in-frame only. The sample has 100,000 to 150,000 clones; roughly 80% are singletons. Specimen: PBMCs. Every receptor here comes from a woman aged 50 to 65 in good health and CMV-seronegative. The conserved cysteine and the conserved F or W are not part of the CDR3 here.

CDR3: ASSNTGTETQY
length: 11
V: TRBV10-2
J: TRBJ2-5

CDR3: ASSLTSGAYNEQF
length: 13
V: TRBV7-2
J: TRBJ2-1

CDR3: ASSIGQVMNTEAF
length: 13
V: TRBV19
J: TRBJ1-1

CDR3: AISDQRAYNEQF
length: 12
V: TRBV10-3
J: TRBJ2-1

CDR3: ASKRDSYNEQF
length: 11
V: TRBV6-5
J: TRBJ2-1

CDR3: ASRAGGTYEQY
length: 11
V: TRBV14
J: TRBJ2-7

CDR3: ASRPGATEAF
length: 10
V: TRBV19
J: TRBJ1-1

CDR3: AWRESGGFSNQPQH
length: 14
V: TRBV30
J: TRBJ1-5

CDR3: SSSRDSETNEKLF
length: 13
V: TRBV7-9
J: TRBJ1-4

CDR3: ASSPLAHTDTQY
length: 12
V: TRBV5-6
J: TRBJ2-3

CDR3: ASSLGQNYGYT
length: 11
V: TRBV7-2
J: TRBJ1-2

CDR3: ASSHRDRAKNIQY
length: 13
V: TRBV23-1
J: TRBJ2-4

CDR3: ASSSGQGRGETQY
length: 13
V: TRBV7-2
J: TRBJ2-5

CDR3: ASSVGRPLRMRADTQY
length: 16
V: TRBV13
J: TRBJ2-3

CDR3: ASSPYSSGGGTEAF
length: 14
V: TRBV9
J: TRBJ1-1

CDR3: ASSLGGQPYNEQF
length: 13
V: TRBV7-2
J: TRBJ2-1

CDR3: ASSLGGAAHEQY
length: 12
V: TRBV27
J: TRBJ2-7

CDR3: ASSEGAYTGELF
length: 12
V: TRBV7-3
J: TRBJ2-2

CDR3: AIRDLAGAGDTQY
length: 13
V: TRBV10-3
J: TRBJ2-3

CDR3: ASSESVVLAGHNEQF
length: 15
V: TRBV10-2
J: TRBJ2-1

CDR3: ASRDRGGSGYT
length: 11
V: TRBV2
J: TRBJ1-2

CDR3: ASSSPGTSDDSGANVLT
length: 17
V: TRBV7-9
J: TRBJ2-6

CDR3: ASTRGGFGDTQY
length: 12
V: TRBV6-5
J: TRBJ2-3

CDR3: ASSRSFRTGNTEAF
length: 14
V: TRBV5-6
J: TRBJ1-1

CDR3: ASSQDLNEQF
length: 10
V: TRBV4-3
J: TRBJ2-1

CDR3: ASSFQGAPSEQY
length: 12
V: TRBV7-2
J: TRBJ2-7

CDR3: ASTLLTGSGNTIY
length: 13
V: TRBV2
J: TRBJ1-3

CDR3: SSGRDREVLS
length: 10
V: TRBV7-9
J: TRBJ1-2

CDR3: ASTLGGLYEQY
length: 11
V: TRBV28
J: TRBJ2-7

CDR3: AWSVLRTSGYNEQF
length: 14
V: TRBV30
J: TRBJ2-1

CDR3: ASSPRPGETQY
length: 11
V: TRBV7-2
J: TRBJ2-5

CDR3: ASSNPGPDRGYEQY
length: 14
V: TRBV27
J: .

CDR3: ASSLQGGSYNEQF
length: 13
V: TRBV2
J: TRBJ2-1

CDR3: ASLRQQAGGDTQY
length: 13
V: TRBV28
J: TRBJ2-3

CDR3: ASRAAGTTFLNEQF
length: 14
V: TRBV7-3
J: TRBJ2-1

CDR3: ASSLPLAGDPDIQY
length: 14
V: TRBV7-9
J: TRBJ2-4

CDR3: ASRTLDRRSSYEQY
length: 14
V: TRBV28
J: TRBJ2-7

CDR3: ASSTQELAGTRTDTQY
length: 16
V: TRBV19
J: TRBJ2-3

CDR3: ASSVGTLNEQF
length: 11
V: TRBV9
J: TRBJ2-1

CDR3: ASSGQGDRPQH
length: 11
V: TRBV18
J: TRBJ1-5

CDR3: ASSEQGIINEQF
length: 12
V: TRBV6-1
J: TRBJ2-1

CDR3: ATSMGLVQYNEQF
length: 13
V: TRBV15
J: TRBJ2-1

CDR3: ASSETGARTPVNQPQH
length: 16
V: TRBV6-1
J: TRBJ1-5

CDR3: ASSMRPDSGNTIY
length: 13
V: TRBV19
J: TRBJ1-3

CDR3: ATGRDTEAF
length: 9
V: TRBV6-5
J: TRBJ1-1

CDR3: ASSQTATGNSGNTIY
length: 15
V: TRBV4-2
J: TRBJ1-3

CDR3: ASSRNRRRVAEQY
length: 13
V: TRBV28
J: TRBJ2-7

CDR3: ASSLFQEGALDEQY
length: 14
V: TRBV28
J: TRBJ2-7

CDR3: ASTRLLSGTGELF
length: 13
V: TRBV2
J: TRBJ2-2

CDR3: AIRSGDEQF
length: 9
V: TRBV10-3
J: TRBJ2-1

CDR3: ASRRGSGTYEQY
length: 12
V: TRBV5-1
J: TRBJ2-7

CDR3: ASSLGRADDQPQH
length: 13
V: TRBV11-3
J: TRBJ1-5